Below are 32 T cell receptor beta chains sequenced from a single sample in a study of blood T cell repertoires in COVID-19. Method: immunoSEQ multiplex PCR; TCRdb's copy keeps in-frame clones and lacks some. The sample lists 100,000 to 150,000 clones, around 86% occurring once. Sample: peripheral blood. The receptors originated from a man in his 60s with acute or convalescent COVID-19.

V and J are TRBV15 and TRBJ1-1; a possible D gene is TRBD1 (5 bases). Trimming removed 1 base at V and 3 bases at J, with 12 bases between. This CDR3 region has 15 residues. Germline loops: CDR1 LNHNV, CDR2 YYDKDF (reference sequence). The CDR3 DNA reads as TGTGCCACCAGCAGAGGAGGGACTTTGGACACTGAAGCTTTCTTT. This encodes CATSRGGTLDTEAFF. The complete variable domain, with remaining parts taken from reference TRBV15 and TRBJ1-1, reads DAMVIQNPRYQVTQFGKPVTLSCSQTLNHNVMYWYQQKSSQAPKLLFHYYDKDFNNEADTPDNFQSRRPNTSFCFLDIRSPGLGDTAMYLCATSRGGTLDTEAFFGQGTRLTVV.

The CDR3 DNA sequence: TGTGCCAGCAGTCGGACAGACTATGGCTACACCTTC. It yields the protein CASSRTDYGYTF. The rearrangement uses TRBV2 and TRBJ1-2; the D gene is possibly TRBD1 (6 bases). The germline gives CDR1 SNHLY, CDR2 FYNNEI. V lost 5 bases and J 3 bases, leaving 7 bases between the germline ends. The CDR3 runs 12 residues. Filled out from reference TRBV2 and TRBJ1-2, the complete variable domain reads EPEVTQTPSHQVTQMGQEVILRCVPISNHLYFYWYRQILGQKVEFLVSFYNNEISEKSEIFDDQFSVERPDGSNFTLKIRSTKLEDSAMYFCASSRTDYGYTFGSGTRLTVV.

The chain couples TRBV27 to TRBJ2-7, with no clear D. The CDR3 spans 15 residues. V lost 5 bases and J 0 bases, leaving 14 bases between the germline ends. Germline values: CDR1 MNHEY, CDR2 SMNVEV (reference sequence). The DNA of the CDR3 is TGTGCCAGCAGTCCCTTTTCCTTGAGCTCCTACGAGCAGTACTTC. It translates to CASSPFSLSSYEQYF.

The chain couples TRBV7-9 to TRBJ1-1, with D perhaps matching TRBD1 (6 bases). This CDR3 is 14 amino acids long. CDR1 is SEHNR and CDR2 is FQNEAQ in the germline V gene (reference sequence). The V gene lost 1 base and the J gene lost 5 bases, with 11 bases spanning the gap. CDR3 coding DNA: TGTGCCAGCAGCTTAGAAGGGGGAGCGACTGAAGCTTTCTTT. As protein: CASSLEGGATEAFF.

This clone was found a few times. The chain carries TRBV11-2 and TRBJ2-1; 7 positions agree with TRBD1. J gave up 7 bases and V 5 bases, and 8 bases lay outside the gene matches. The CDR3 is 14 residues long. Per germline, CDR1 SGHAT and CDR2 FQNNGV. In nucleotides, the CDR3 is TGTGCCAGCAGCCTCGGGACAGTCGGGAATGAGCAGTTCTTC. Translating gives CASSLGTVGNEQFF.

The rearrangement joins TRBV30 to TRBJ2-1; 7 nucleotides match TRBD2. There are 12 residues in the CDR3. With 4 bases clipped from V and 13 bases from J, the junction kept 10 bases outside the gene matches. Germline V CDR1 and CDR2: GTSNPN, SVGIG (reference sequence). The DNA for the CDR3 is TGTGCCTGGACGTCTACCGGGACTACCCAGTTCTTC. It translates to CAWTSTGTTQFF.

This clone was seen a single time. The chain employs TRBV13 and TRBJ2-2, with TRBD2 matching over 13 bases. CDR3 length: 19 residues. Unmatched junction bases numbered 12, after V lost 2 bases and J lost 6 bases. Germline-derived CDR1 and CDR2 are PRHDT and FYEKMQ (reference sequence). This chain's CDR3 is CASSLTGGLAGVRAGELFF. The CDR3 nucleotides read TGTGCCAGCAGCTTAACCGGAGGACTAGCGGGAGTTAGGGCCGGGGAGCTGTTTTTT.

The chain has TRBV27 and TRBJ1-2; D ambiguous. V lost 6 bases and J lost 1, with 12 bases in between. CDR1 is MNHEY and CDR2 is SMNVEV in the germline V gene (reference sequence). This CDR3 spans 14 amino acids. CDR3 bases: TGTGCCAGCAGGAGGGAGGTGAATAACTATGGCTACACCTTC. It translates to CASRREVNNYGYTF.

The chain is built from TRBV4-1 and TRBJ1-2; D gene uncertain. Trimming pared 1 base from V and 6 bases from J, leaving 12 bases between. The CDR3 has 14 amino acids. Germline assignment: CDR1 MGHRA and CDR2 YSYEKL. This chain's CDR3 is CASSQGPGGDGYTF. Written as DNA, the CDR3 is TGCGCCAGCAGCCAAGGTCCCGGAGGAGATGGCTACACCTTC.

This clone has only a few counts. This chain uses TRBV5-1 with TRBJ1-6, with a weak D call TRBD1 (6 bases). The CDR3 totals 14 residues. CDR1 and CDR2 from the germline V gene are SGHRS and YFSETQ. V was cut by 4 bases and J by 7 bases, with 12 bases left in between. CDR3 DNA sequence: TGCGCCAGCAGCCTACAGGGCTCGAATTCACCCCTCCACTTT. Translating it yields CASSLQGSNSPLHF.

The chain combines TRBV2 with TRBJ2-7; D ambiguous. Germline V lookup: CDR1 SNHLY, CDR2 FYNNEI. Trimming cost V 3 bases and J 2 bases, with 11 bases left between them. The CDR3 has 14 residues. CDR3 bases: TGTGCCAGCAGTGACTCCAGTGAGGCCTACGAGCAGTACTTC. Amino acids: CASSDSSEAYEQYF.

V and J are TRBV3-1 (or the pseudogene TRBV3-2) and TRBJ2-7, with 8 bases identical to TRBD2. Germline V lookup: CDR1 LGHDT, CDR2 YNNKEL (reference sequence). The CDR3 runs 17 residues. V lost 1 base and J lost 4; bases outside the gene matches: 12. The CDR3: CASSQGFRLAGSYEQYF. The CDR3 nucleotides are TGTGCCAGCAGCCAAGGGTTTCGGCTAGCGGGCTCTTACGAGCAGTACTTC.

This clone came up once. This chain connects TRBV5-1 to TRBJ2-3; D possibly corresponds to TRBD2 (5 bases). The CDR3 has 15 residues. The germline V gene encodes CDR1 SGHRS and CDR2 YFSETQ. V shed 3 bases and J shed 1 base, with 12 bases lying between them. CDR3 in amino acids: CASSSPSSGTDTQYF. DNA for the CDR3: TGCGCCAGCAGCTCCCCTAGCAGTGGCACAGATACGCAGTATTTT.

The chain links TRBV4-1 to TRBJ2-5; the D gene is possibly TRBD2 (7 bases). CDR1 is MGHRA and CDR2 is YSYEKL in the germline V gene. Deletions cut 0 bases from V and 5 bases from J, with 22 bases between. The CDR3 loop spans 18 amino acids. Written as DNA, the CDR3 is TGCGCCAGCAGCCAAGATCGGGTGACCCCGAAGGGGGGGGAGACCCAGTACTTC. It specifies CASSQDRVTPKGGETQYF.

V gene TRBV27 combines with J gene TRBJ1-6, with D possibly matching TRBD1 (5 bases). CDR3 length equals 14 residues. Trimming left V 1 base short and J 7 bases short, with 8 bases between. Germline CDR1 is MNHEY and CDR2 is SMNVEV (reference sequence). The CDR3 nucleotides read TGTGCCAGCAGTTTATGGGGCAGCAATTCACCCCTCCACTTT. It codes for CASSLWGSNSPLHF.

The rearrangement links TRBV9 to TRBJ2-7; D is possibly TRBD1 (5 bases). With 4 bases removed from V and 1 base from J, the gap between germline ends came to 18 bases. Germline CDR1 and CDR2: SGDLS and YYNGEE. CDR3 length equals 16 residues. The CDR3 DNA reads TGTGCCAGCAGCCTAGACCCCCAGGGCGAATCCTACGAGCAGTACTTC. It is translated as CASSLDPQGESYEQYF.

About this clone: At one of its ends the junction is not consistent with the germline gene, which may arise from a read error. The V gene is TRBV7-9, the J gene TRBJ1-2; no clear D gene. Germline V gene sequence: CDR1 SEHNR, CDR2 FQNEAQ (reference sequence). The CDR3 extends over 15 amino acids. The CDR3 loop is CASSLAVGGPPISFF. In DNA, the CDR3 is TGTGCCAGCAGCTTAGCCGTCGGAGGCCCTCCTATCTCCTTCTTC.

This sequence joins TRBV20-1 and TRBJ2-5; D is perhaps TRBD2 (5 bases). Germline CDR1 reads DFQATT; CDR2 reads SNEGSKA (reference sequence). Trimming pared 6 bases from V and 5 bases from J, leaving 10 bases between. The CDR3 loop spans 11 amino acids. CDR3 in amino acids: CSALWRETQYF. In DNA form, the CDR3 reads TGCAGTGCGCTCTGGAGGGAGACCCAGTACTTC.

The V call is TRBV11-2, the J call TRBJ1-3, with D possibly matching TRBD1 (6 bases). With 4 bases removed from V and 5 bases from J, the gap between germline ends came to 12 bases. This CDR3 is 14 amino acids long. Germline V gene sequence: CDR1 SGHAT, CDR2 FQNNGV. The CDR3: CASSSRDTRNTIYF. CDR3 nucleotides: TGTGCCAGCAGCTCGAGGGACACCCGAAACACCATATATTTT.

This rearrangement joins TRBV7-9 to TRBJ1-3; TRBD1 might be the D (5 bases). Trimming took off 8 bases at V and 0 bases at J, with 8 bases between the two ends. This CDR3 contains 13 residues. Germline-derived CDR1 and CDR2 are SEHNR and FQNEAQ (reference sequence). For the CDR3, the DNA is TGTGCCAGCGGGGGGAGCTCTGGAAACACCATATATTTT. Amino acids: CASGGSSGNTIYF.

The V call is TRBV18, the J call TRBJ2-2; 15 positions agree with TRBD2. Germline values: CDR1 KGHSH, CDR2 LQKENI. There are 19 residues in the CDR3. With 2 bases clipped from V and 1 base from J, the junction kept 5 bases outside the gene matches. The CDR3 is CASSPVGTSGRRNTGELFF. CDR3 DNA sequence: TGTGCCAGCTCACCAGTTGGGACTAGCGGGAGGCGGAACACCGGGGAGCTGTTTTTT. The full variable domain, completed using reference TRBV18 and TRBJ2-2, is NAGVMQNPRHLVRRRGQEARLRCSPMKGHSHVYWYRQLPEEGLKFMVYLQKENIIDESGMPKERFSAEFPKEGPSILRIQQVVRGDSAAYFCASSPVGTSGRRNTGELFFGEGSRLTVL.

The genes are TRBV18 and TRBJ1-1, with D possibly matching TRBD1 (6 bases). Germline CDR1 and CDR2: KGHSH and LQKENI. The CDR3 is 14 residues long. The V gene lost 4 bases and the J gene lost 6 bases, with 15 bases spanning the gap. CDR3 sequence: CASSREQGLPEAFF. CDR3 nucleotide sequence: TGTGCCAGCTCACGGGAACAGGGTCTCCCTGAAGCTTTCTTT.

In DNA form, the CDR3 reads TGTGCCAGCAGCCGAGCGGGAGCAAAATCCTACGAGCAGTACTTC. Translated, it gives CASSRAGAKSYEQYF. The chain employs TRBV28 and TRBJ2-7; TRBD2 agrees at 8 bases. CDR3 length: 15 residues. The V gene's germline CDR1 is MDHEN and CDR2 SYDVKM. Trimming cost V 6 bases and J 1 base; bases outside gene matches: 8.

This clone was counted a single time. J is TRBJ1-2 and V is TRBV5-1, with TRBD1 matching 9 bases. With 4 bases clipped from V and 4 bases from J, the junction kept 8 bases outside the gene matches. CDR1 is SGHRS, CDR2 YFSETQ, per germline. The CDR3 has 15 residues. The DNA for the CDR3 is TGCGCCAGCAGCAACTCCGGGACAGGGATCTATGGCTACACCTTC. This gives the protein CASSNSGTGIYGYTF.

The CDR3 loop reads CASLGSSGSTDTQYF. The CDR3 coding sequence is TGCGCCAGTTTGGGGAGTAGCGGGAGCACAGATACGCAGTATTTT. The chain couples TRBV10-2 to TRBJ2-3, with 7 bases aligning to TRBD2. The CDR3 is 15 residues long. The V segment lost 9 bases and the J segment 0 bases; nucleotides outside the gene matches: 9. CDR1 WSHSY and CDR2 SAAADI come from the germline V gene.

This clone was seen only once. The rearrangement links TRBV27 to TRBJ1-4; D gene uncertain. The germline gives CDR1 MNHEY, CDR2 SMNVEV (reference sequence). The CDR3 is made up of 13 amino acids. The V end was cut by 4 bases, the J end by 8 bases, with 11 bases between. The CDR3 DNA follows: TGTGCCAGCAGTTCGGAAGGAGGCGAAAAACTGTTTTTT. Translation: CASSSEGGEKLFF. Complete variable domain (other parts from reference TRBV27 and TRBJ1-4): EAQVTQNPRYLITVTGKKLTVTCSQNMNHEYMSWYRQDPGLGLRQIYYSMNVEVTDKGDVPEGYKVSRKEKRNFPLILESPSPNQTSLYFCASSSEGGEKLFFGSGTQLSVL.

This chain connects TRBV6-5 to TRBJ2-7, with D possibly TRBD1 on 6 matching bases. The CDR3 sequence is 15 residues long. CDR1 is MNHEY and CDR2 is SVGAGI in the germline V gene. Trimming shortened V by 0 bases and J by 5 bases, and 14 bases separated the two germline ends. The CDR3 loop reads CASSYSGQGWDEQYF. The DNA of the CDR3 is TGTGCCAGCAGTTACTCAGGGCAGGGGTGGGACGAGCAGTACTTC.

V and J are TRBV5-4 and TRBJ1-6; D perhaps matches TRBD1 (5 bases). CDR1 is SGHNT, CDR2 YYREEE, per germline (reference sequence). V was shortened by 0 bases and J by 9 bases, with 7 bases between the two germline ends. This CDR3 is built from 13 residues. The CDR3 sequence: CASSLVTGSPLHF. The CDR3, as DNA: TGTGCCAGCAGCTTGGTTACAGGTTCACCCCTCCACTTT.

The V gene is TRBV18, the J gene TRBJ2-7; tentative D call: TRBD2 (5 bases). CDR1 is KGHSH and CDR2 is LQKENI in the germline V gene. Trimming pared 3 bases from V and 3 bases from J, leaving 15 bases between. The CDR3 has 15 residues. The CDR3 nucleotides are TGTGCCAGCTCACCGGGCCAAGCAGAGGGCTACGAGCAGTACTTC. Amino acids: CASSPGQAEGYEQYF.

The rearrangement links TRBV4-1 to TRBJ1-2, with D unresolved. Germline CDR1 reads MGHRA; CDR2 reads YSYEKL. The V gene lost 0 bases and the J gene lost 8 bases, with 16 bases spanning the gap. The CDR3 spans 15 residues. For the CDR3, the DNA is TGCGCCAGCAGCCAAGATATGACCGCCGGGTGGGGCTACACCTTC. Translated: CASSQDMTAGWGYTF.

This chain links TRBV28 with TRBJ1-1; possibly TRBD1 for D (5 bases). The V and J ends lost 7 bases and 7 bases respectively, with 10 bases between them. The CDR3 loop spans 11 amino acids. Germline assignment: CDR1 MDHEN and CDR2 SYDVKM. The CDR3 spells CASKDTYEAFF. As DNA, the CDR3 is TGTGCCAGCAAGGACACATATGAAGCTTTCTTT.

The chain joins TRBV5-4 to TRBJ1-1, with D possibly matching TRBD1 (5 bases). The ends were cut back, 7 bases at V and 6 bases at J, with 16 bases in the middle. Germline lookup yields CDR1 SGHNT and CDR2 YYREEE (reference sequence). This CDR3 is built from 13 residues. The CDR3 DNA reads as TGTGCCAGCCAGGACACGGGGACTTCTGAAGCTTTCTTT. This translates into CASQDTGTSEAFF.